Each of the 26 T cell receptor beta chains below was sequenced from the same sample in a study of blood T cell repertoires in COVID-19. Using immunoSEQ multiplex PCR, the repertoire was profiled, and TCRdb retains in-frame clones only, with some absent. The data show approximately 160,000 clones, around 81% seen once. Source material: peripheral blood. These receptors were collected from a man between 65 and 85 years old who had recovered from COVID-19.

The chain links TRBV6-2 or TRBV6-3 to TRBJ2-1, with 12 bases fitting TRBD2. The CDR3 totals 15 residues. Per the germline V gene, CDR1 is MNHEY and CDR2 is SVGEGT. The V gene end was trimmed by 4 bases and the J gene end by 8 bases; junction bases not matched to a gene: 6. CDR3 in DNA: TGTGCCAGCAGTTCCACTAGCGGGAGGCCCGATGAGCAGTTCTTC. Amino acids: CASSSTSGRPDEQFF.

This clone was seen a single time. The rearrangement uses TRBV27 and TRBJ1-5; 10 bases are shared with TRBD1. The germline V gene has CDR1 MNHEY and CDR2 SMNVEV (reference sequence). CDR3 length: 14 residues. Trimming at V came to 4 bases and at J to 7 bases, leaving 4 bases not matched to a gene. The DNA of the CDR3 is TGTGCCAGCAGTTGGGGACAGGGGCAACAGCCCCAGCATTTT. Translated, it gives CASSWGQGQQPQHF.

V is TRBV18 and J is TRBJ2-7; D gene ambiguous. The CDR3 is made up of 12 amino acids. Germline loops: CDR1 KGHSH, CDR2 LQKENI. V was shortened by 6 bases and J by 3 bases, with 9 bases between the two germline ends. The CDR3 loop is CASSRDIYEQYF. CDR3 nucleotide sequence: TGTGCCAGCTCCCGCGACATCTACGAGCAGTACTTC.

The gene calls are TRBV2 and TRBJ1-5, with D possibly matching TRBD1 (5 bases). CDR3 length: 13 residues. V was clipped by 7 bases and J by 4 bases, with 11 bases between them. The germline V gene has CDR1 SNHLY and CDR2 FYNNEI. The CDR3 is CASTAEGNQPQHF. The CDR3 DNA reads as TGTGCCAGCACGGCGGAGGGGAATCAGCCCCAGCATTTT.

The V gene is TRBV27, the J gene TRBJ1-5, with TRBD1 matching over 7 bases. The trim removed 3 bases at V and 5 bases at J, leaving 4 bases unmatched. Germline V lookup: CDR1 MNHEY, CDR2 SMNVEV (reference sequence). The CDR3 consists of 14 residues. This CDR3 reads CASSLDRLYQPQHF. In DNA, the CDR3 is TGTGCCAGCAGTTTGGACAGGCTGTATCAGCCCCAGCATTTT.

The rearrangement joins TRBV5-8 to TRBJ2-7; weak D call: TRBD2 (5 bases). V lost 4 bases to trimming and J lost 13 bases, with 18 bases between them. Per germline, CDR1 SGHTS and CDR2 YDEGEE. The CDR3 runs 12 residues. The CDR3: CASSHAGHPRYF. Here the CDR3 DNA reads TGTGCCAGCAGCCACGCGGGTCACCCCCGATACTTC.

This clone was found a few times. This CDR3 reads CASAPATHTDTQYF. In DNA, the CDR3 is TGTGCTAGTGCCCCCGCGACTCACACAGATACGCAGTATTTT. V and J are TRBV12-5 and TRBJ2-3; D gene uncertain. CDR3 length: 14 amino acids. Germline CDR1 reads LGHNT; CDR2 reads FRNRAP. V was trimmed by 7 bases and J by 2 bases, leaving 13 bases between them.

V gene TRBV30 combines with J gene TRBJ1-3; TRBD1 agrees at 7 bases. Germline V gives CDR1 GTSNPN, CDR2 SVGIG (reference sequence). The CDR3 length is 15 residues. Losses at the gene ends were 2 bases for V and 0 bases for J; bases not matched to a gene: 4. The CDR3 DNA reads as TGTGCCTGGAGTCTATACAGGGGCTCTGGAAACACCATATATTTT. It codes for CAWSLYRGSGNTIYF.

This chain joins TRBV7-9 and TRBJ1-1; 7 positions match TRBD1. The length of the CDR3 is 15 residues. V shed 4 bases, J shed 5 bases, and the junction held 10 bases outside the gene matches. Germline CDR1 and CDR2: SEHNR and FQNEAQ (reference sequence). The CDR3 coding sequence is TGTGCCAGCAGCTGGGACAGATGGGGACGAACTGAAGCTTTCTTT. This translates into CASSWDRWGRTEAFF.

The V gene is TRBV5-1, the J gene TRBJ1-5, with TRBD1 matching 8 bases. V shed 4 bases and J 8 bases; nucleotides not matched to a gene: 8. The CDR3 covers 14 residues. In germline, CDR1 is SGHRS, CDR2 YFSETQ. The CDR3 region is CASSPGQAWEPQHF. DNA of the CDR3: TGCGCCAGCAGCCCGGGACAGGCGTGGGAGCCCCAGCATTTT.

The chain couples TRBV27 to TRBJ1-5; D uncertain. This CDR3 spans 16 amino acids. V was pared by 0 bases and J by 0 bases, with 9 bases between. Germline CDR1 MNHEY, CDR2 SMNVEV (reference sequence). Written as DNA, the CDR3 is TGTGCCAGCAGTTTATCAGGGAGGGCTAGCAATCAGCCCCAGCATTTT. This gives the protein CASSLSGRASNQPQHF.

The chain uses TRBV5-1 and TRBJ2-1; a possible D gene is TRBD2 (6 bases). The CDR3 totals 15 residues. Germline V gene lookup returns CDR1 SGHRS and CDR2 YFSETQ. Trimming left V 4 bases short and J 7 bases short, with 18 bases between. The CDR3 bases are TGCGCCAGCAGCCTGACTAGGGGCCCCTGGAATGAGCAGTTCTTC. As protein: CASSLTRGPWNEQFF.

Here the CDR3 reads CASSLIGGEADTQYF. CDR3 DNA sequence: TGCGCCAGCAGCTTGATTGGAGGGGAGGCAGATACGCAGTATTTT. The chain couples TRBV5-1 to TRBJ2-3; weak D call: TRBD2 (6 bases). The ends were cut back, 1 base at V and 4 bases at J, with 13 bases in the middle. Germline CDR1 SGHRS, CDR2 YFSETQ. The CDR3 extends over 15 amino acids.

The chain carries TRBV18 and TRBJ2-1, with a possible D match to TRBD2 (6 bases). V was pared by 3 bases and J by 12 bases, with 15 bases between. Germline loops: CDR1 KGHSH, CDR2 LQKENI. This CDR3 region has 13 residues. CDR3 in DNA: TGTGCCAGCTCACCCCCTGGGGAGGAACCGCAGTTCTTC. It specifies CASSPPGEEPQFF.

This clone appeared a few times. The chain is built from TRBV27 and TRBJ2-3; possible D gene TRBD1, 6 bases. Per the germline V gene, CDR1 is MNHEY and CDR2 is SMNVEV (reference sequence). Trimming took 8 bases from V and 5 from J, leaving 20 bases between them. The CDR3 is 15 residues long. In DNA form, the CDR3 reads TGTGCCAGCTGCGAGGTAGCCAGGGGTATAGATACGCAGTATTTT. Its protein product is CASCEVARGIDTQYF.

The J gene is TRBJ2-7, the V gene TRBV7-2; TRBD2 matches at 9 bases. CDR1 SGHTA and CDR2 FQGNSA come from the germline V gene. V lost 1 base to trimming and J lost 10 bases; unmatched junction nucleotides: 8. This CDR3 has 14 amino acids. For the CDR3, the DNA is TGTGCCAGCAGCTTAGGGGCCCAGCGGGAGGACCAGTACTTC. Its translation is CASSLGAQREDQYF.

This clone was picked up one time. The chain employs TRBV5-1 and TRBJ1-2; 7 nucleotides agree with TRBD1. CDR1 SGHRS and CDR2 YFSETQ come from the germline V gene. V shed 2 bases, J shed 5 bases, and the junction held 6 bases outside the gene matches. The CDR3 contains 14 residues. CDR3 region: CASSFRTGGYGYTF. In DNA form, the CDR3 reads TGCGCCAGCAGCTTCCGGACAGGCGGATATGGCTACACCTTC. Combining the CDR3 with reference TRBV5-1 and TRBJ1-2 gives the whole variable domain KAGVTQTPRYLIKTRGQQVTLSCSPISGHRSVSWYQQTPGQGLQFLFEYFSETQRNKGNFPGRFSGRQFSNSRSEMNVSTLELGDSALYLCASSFRTGGYGYTFGSGTRLTVV.

V and J are TRBV5-1 and TRBJ2-1; 9 nucleotides align to TRBD1. The CDR3 contains 14 residues. CDR1 and CDR2 from the germline V gene are SGHRS and YFSETQ. V gave up 2 bases and J gave up 8 bases; unmatched junction bases: 5. The chain's CDR3 is CASSFLGQGYEQFF. CDR3 DNA: TGCGCCAGCAGCTTCCTGGGACAGGGCTATGAGCAGTTCTTC.

The chain couples TRBV19 to TRBJ2-2, with 10 bases lining up with TRBD2. V was pared by 3 bases and J by 2 bases, with 6 bases of the junction left unmatched. CDR1 LNHDA and CDR2 SQIVND come from the germline V gene (reference sequence). This CDR3 comprises 17 residues. The CDR3 protein is CASSMYGLADNTGELFF. The CDR3 nucleotides read TGTGCCAGTAGTATGTATGGACTAGCGGATAACACCGGGGAGCTGTTTTTT.

In this sample, this clone turned up once. The rearrangement joins TRBV20-1 to TRBJ1-1; no firm D call. The CDR3 length is 17 residues. CDR1 is DFQATT, CDR2 SNEGSKA, per germline (reference sequence). V was cut by 3 bases and J by 3 bases, with 23 bases left in between. The CDR3 DNA reads as TGCAGTGCTAGTCGAGGGATCGCAGGCGGACGGGACACTGAAGCTTTCTTT. It translates to CSASRGIAGGRDTEAFF.

This clone was counted between two and nine times. This sequence joins TRBV5-1 and TRBJ2-4, with D perhaps matching TRBD2 (6 bases). The germline CDR1 and CDR2 sequences are SGHRS and YFSETQ. V lost 6 bases and J 8 bases, leaving 21 bases between the germline ends. The CDR3 sequence is 15 residues long. CDR3 nucleotides: TGCGCCAGCACCGAAGATCGGGGGAGTTTGGACATTCAGTACTTC. Translation gives CASTEDRGSLDIQYF.

Here the CDR3 reads CASSLSALDSNSPLHF. The CDR3 coding sequence is TGTGCCAGCAGTTTATCGGCCCTAGACAGCAATTCACCCCTCCACTTT. The chain employs TRBV28 and TRBJ1-6, with D tentatively TRBD1 (5 bases). V lost 1 base to trimming and J lost 7 bases, with 14 bases between them. The CDR3 sequence is 16 residues long. Germline V gene data show CDR1 as MDHEN and CDR2 as SYDVKM.

This clone was detected only once. The V and J genes are TRBV24-1 and TRBJ2-1; 9 nucleotides match TRBD2. The CDR3 is 13 residues long. Losses at the gene ends were 6 bases for V and 5 bases for J; bases not matched to a gene: 1. From germline, CDR1 is KGHDR and CDR2 SFDVKD. The CDR3 DNA reads TGTGCCACCAGTCTAGCGGGGAACAATGAGCAGTTCTTC. Encoded protein: CATSLAGNNEQFF.

V usage is TRBV4-1 and J usage is TRBJ1-2, with D hard to call. The V end lost 0 bases, the J end lost 4 bases, and 6 bases lay between the germline ends. CDR3 length: 13 amino acids. In germline, CDR1 is MGHRA, CDR2 YSYEKL. The CDR3 spells CASSQEPVYGYTF. Written as DNA, the CDR3 is TGCGCCAGCAGCCAAGAGCCGGTCTATGGCTACACCTTC.

This sequence joins TRBV3-1 (or the pseudogene TRBV3-2) and TRBJ2-7; the match to TRBD2 covers 7 bases. V trimming: 6 bases; J trimming: 0 bases; junction bases outside the gene matches: 8. Germline V gene lookup returns CDR1 LGHDT and CDR2 YNNKEL (reference sequence). This CDR3 comprises 15 residues. This CDR3 is CASRGGVAGSYEQYF. The CDR3 nucleotides read TGTGCCAGCAGGGGGGGGGTAGCGGGCTCCTACGAGCAGTACTTC.

The chain joins TRBV2 to TRBJ2-2; 10 nucleotides line up with TRBD2. The ends lost 7 bases at V and 0 bases at J; junction bases unmatched: 2. From germline, CDR1 is SNHLY and CDR2 FYNNEI. CDR3 length: 15 residues. CDR3 DNA: TGTGCCAGCACACTAGCGGGATCGAACACCGGGGAGCTGTTTTTT. Encoded protein: CASTLAGSNTGELFF.